This entry concerns a single TCR beta chain. What it recognizes is unknown. Trimming shortened V by 4 bases and J by 7 bases, and 8 bases separated the two germline ends. In germline, CDR1 is SNHLY, CDR2 FYNNEI. The CDR3 loop spans 12 amino acids. The sample originates from a study of cytomegalovirus exposure and HLA in healthy donors. General study results and limits: A few chains tied to CMV proved CMV antigen-specific in vitro. Most observed TCR sequences were rare, whereas some public TCRs were detected in many donors. The study recorded 150 to 200 TCR beta chains that were cytomegalovirus-associated.

Here immunoSEQ multiplex PCR was the method, and the copy in TCRdb shows in-frame clones only, minus some. The sample yields 200,000 to 250,000 clones, 65% to 85% seen once. This chain joins TRBV2 and TRBJ1-5; a possible D gene is TRBD1 (6 bases). Sequencing input: PBMCs. The sequence was obtained from a woman aged 25 to 39 in good health and CMV-seropositive. This CDR3 reads CASSAQGQPQHF. In DNA, the CDR3 is TGTGCCAGCAGTGCCCAGGGGCAGCCCCAGCATTTT. Using reference TRBV2 and TRBJ1-5 for the parts outside the CDR3, the full variable domain is EPEVTQTPSHQVTQMGQEVILRCVPISNHLYFYWYRQILGQKVEFLVSFYNNEISEKSEIFDDQFSVERPDGSNFTLKIRSTKLEDSAMYFCASSAQGQPQHFGDGTRLSIL.